The entry below gives a single T cell receptor beta chain sequence along with its context. Study processing details: Estimates of nucleated cell counts were drawn from the amplification of reference gene primers. Measured with immunoSEQ multiplex PCR; TCRdb has only the in-frame clones, and not every one. V, J and clone size are taken as reported in that table, and D and trimming were inferred from the DNA itself. The repertoire holds some 200,000 clones, with 75% to 90% as singletons. These data are taken from a study of blood T cell repertoires in COVID-19. All enrollees were roughly 18 to 90 years old and from 20 to 25 US areas. With V trimmed by 5 bases and J by 4 bases, 8 bases remained unmatched. Germline V gene sequence: CDR1 SGHTA, CDR2 FQGNSA. This CDR3 is built from 14 residues.

V and J are TRBV7-2 and TRBJ2-7, with 7 positions matching TRBD1. This clonotype was sampled from a woman aged 25 to 39 who had recovered from COVID-19. Sequenced sample: PBMCs or T cells enriched from blood (not recorded which). The CDR3 DNA reads TGTGCCAGCAGCCGCAACAGGGGCGGGTACGAGCAGTACTTC. Translation gives CASSRNRGGYEQYF.